What follows is one TCR beta chain and its context. Its antigen is undetermined. This sample was included in a study of T cell responses to AZD1222 COVID-19 vaccine. Regarding the study as a whole: Donor demographics were predominantly white British with a female majority; clonal diversity may be underestimated. Unmutated variant regions reportedly attract nearly half of all spike-specific TCRs. Two AZD1222 administrations were followed by greater Spike-specific TCR breadth and depth. Just a handful of AZD1222 recipients were seropositive at baseline.

Some clones are missing from TCRdb's copy, which holds only in-frame ones; the method was immunoSEQ multiplex PCR. The sample has roughly 100,000 clones; 70% to 90% are singletons. Here the sequenced sample was peripheral blood, taken on day 0 of AZD1222 vaccination. The receptor was isolated from an adult in good health.

DNA for the CDR3: TGCGCCAGCAGCTTTTGGCCGAGGAGCTCTGGAAACACCATATATTTT. It yields the protein CASSFWPRSSGNTIYF. The chain has TRBV5-1 and TRBJ1-3; D remains ambiguous. The V and J ends lost 2 bases and 0 bases respectively, with 12 bases between them. This CDR3 is built from 16 residues. Germline values: CDR1 SGHRS, CDR2 YFSETQ.